This T cell receptor (beta chain) was identified during a study of cytomegalovirus exposure and HLA in healthy donors (dated by TCRdb to between 2016 and 2019). Background for the entire study: An earlier analysis of 587 of the donors reported under 300 Gb of sequence data and 117 million unique TCR beta sequences obtained from roughly 180 million T cells. Around 330 gigabases of sequencing data and around 80 million unique TCR sequences made up an early release that covered 500 to 700 HLA-typed donors. Of the 350 to 450 genotyped donors, around 81% fell in the genetic ancestry cluster associated with self-reported Caucasian donors. The study aimed to test whether cataloging public T cell receptors could reveal signatures of past pathogen exposure. Using immunosequencing, the study profiled T cell repertoires from fewer than 850 subjects and related those repertoires to cytomegalovirus serostatus. A separate validation cohort of roughly 130 different subjects was used in addition to the 666-subject first cohort. To predict cytomegalovirus infection status, the study brought together high-throughput TCR immunosequencing, statistical association of individual TCRs with disease status, and machine learning. To study patterns of TCR occurrence, a later analysis re-analyzed previously published TCR beta repertoires from 500 to 850 donors and added high-resolution HLA genotyping. Rather than drawing on any new phenotypic data, the later analysis identified candidate immune exposures from TCR beta sequences and the way those sequences occurred across donors. An earlier analysis of around 580 of the donors used high-throughput TCR beta sequencing to judge whether each TCR beta V gene segment behaved as functional or pseudogenic. Donor age, sex, ethnicity and CMV serostatus were collected together with the repertoire data. A later genetic analysis took genome-wide SNP genotypes for about 55% of the roughly 700 donors and used that subset as a discovery cohort. Every repertoire in the discovery cohort had been generated on one and the same sequencing platform. HLA typing included class I and class II loci at four-digit resolution. The number of typed donors differed by locus: about 629-640 for A, B, C, DRB1 and DQB1; 500 to 550 for DQA1; about 600 for DPA1; and approximately 450 for DPB1. About five DR-DQ haplotypes were handled as single units for association and clustering because linkage in the cohort was strong. Among approximately 370 genotyped donors of the cohort, an average of about 240,000 unique TCR beta nucleotide sequences was sequenced per donor, of which about 18% were non-productive.

The cohort comprised several hundred healthy bone marrow donors. At the time of sampling, all cohort members were nominally healthy, though unrecorded immune exposures were likely present. The donor was CMV seropositive and belonged to the group of some 290 seropositive cohort members. Each donor provided a peripheral blood sample, and peripheral blood mononuclear cells were used for TCR beta sequencing. Genomic DNA extraction from the blood cell samples was performed with the Qiagen DNeasy Blood Extraction Kit. To note about this clone: This clone's antigen is unknown. Qualities for individual bases were not recorded, and no much larger clone is one base off.

CDR3 length: 13 amino acids, cysteine to phenylalanine. Of the read, only the CDR3 DNA is kept; its 39 bases are in frame from base 1. Per the germline V gene, MRHNA is the CDR1 and SNTAGT is the CDR2. Cut back by 6 bases and 1 base, the V and J ends lie 9 bases apart. The paper's findings and limits, for the study overall: Specific HLA alleles were associated with about 17,000 TCR beta sequences at a false discovery rate of 0.05 in a later analysis. In an earlier analysis of about 600 of the donors, most TCR beta V segments appeared in productive rearrangements about 90% or about 30% of the time, broadly matching IMGT annotations. The earlier analysis of fewer than 750 of the donors excluded seventeen rarely observed V segments, including chromosome 9 orphons, because counts were too low. When HLA alleles, especially DR and DQ, strongly co-occurred, TCR associations were difficult to assign to individual alleles. A further reported finding was that TCR beta sequences accurately predicted the HLA-A and HLA-B alleles for most subjects in the first cohort. Cytomegalovirus status was reported to be diagnosed by the classifier with high specificity and sensitivity in both the original and validation cohorts. Across donors, most TCR sequences were observed very rarely, whereas some public TCRs were present in many individuals. In a later analysis, the rate of TCR association differed among HLA loci, with DRB1 alleles having the most associated TCRs and HLA-C alleles having the fewest. The presence/absence analyses assumed that sequencing depth was roughly uniform across donors, and that assumption may not be true. In a later analysis, most CMV-associated TCR beta chains were found to appear HLA-restricted, with HLA associations seemingly driven largely by CMV exposure. HLA typing was unavailable for some donors at each locus, so association tests used only the typed subset. Linkage disequilibrium might explain the correlated functional status among segregating V segments, but an unknown experimental factor could not be ruled out. Because the 87-base-pair reads could not distinguish some IMGT-functional V segments, including TRBV6-2 and TRBV6-3, those segments were excluded. The sequencing pipeline was judged likely to have produced a cluster of highly shared sequence variants as a technical artifact. Only TCR beta chains were sequenced in this cohort, and the absence of alpha or paired-chain data limited detectable features. A few of the identified cytomegalovirus-associated TCR beta chains were confirmed in vitro to be specific for cytomegalovirus antigens. A later genetic analysis reported fewer N-insertions in productive TCRs among donors in an Asian-associated ancestry cluster than the approximately 700-donor mean. Immune exposure information for the cohort was limited to CMV serostatus. A later analysis reported that several top co-occurrence clusters appeared linked to parvovirus B19, influenza, CMV and Epstein-Barr virus. A later analysis found that HLA-associated TCR beta chains were more clonally expanded and had lower generation probabilities than equally common non-associated chains. The authors suggested that the approach could potentially be extended to other disease states and immunological phenotypes. A total of fewer than 200 TCR beta chains were listed by the study as associated with cytomegalovirus. A later genetic analysis associated a missense DCLRE1C variant with V-gene and J-gene trimming of TCR beta chains, and an independent cohort replicated the association.

The library came from the immunoSEQ multiplex PCR assay. The multiplex PCR relied on a mix of 60 forward primers for TCR Vbeta segments and 13 reverse primers for TCR Jbeta segments. The CDR3 region of rearranged TCR beta genes was amplified from genomic DNA with a multiplex PCR assay. On the Illumina HiSeq System, the amplified TCR beta libraries were sequenced as 87-base-pair reads. In the paper's pipeline: In a later analysis, approximately 74 million unique TCR beta chains were counted across the 650 to 750 repertoires, and roughly 11 million of these chains were shared by at least two donors. To remove PCR and sequencing errors, raw reads were error-corrected and collapsed into unique sequences using a nearest-neighbor algorithm that merged closely related sequences. To assign V, D and J gene segments, CDR3 sequences were aligned to IMGT reference sequences. Each retained sequence needed at least a six-nucleotide match to both a V gene segment and a J gene segment. Rearrangements were called productive when the CDR3 lacked stop codons and stayed in frame with V and J; all others were non-productive. CDR3 was defined by IMGT convention, running from the second conserved V-encoded cysteine to the conserved J-encoded phenylalanine. Sequences without an unambiguous match to a single V gene segment were excluded from the earlier analysis of a few hundred of the donors. In an earlier analysis of roughly 600 of the donors, a V segment was called functional when productive rearrangements were above 56.7%, and segregating when the standard deviation between donors exceeded 5%. A statistical classification framework was built for diagnosing cytomegalovirus status from the catalog of TCR beta chain sequences. A later analysis assigned V and J genes by comparing TCR nucleotide sequences with IMGT/GENE-DB human TR gene sequences. Using the TCRdist pipeline, a later analysis assigned CDR3 sequences along with most-parsimonious VDJ recombination scenarios. In a later analysis, each TCR beta chain was defined by its CDR3 amino acid sequence together with its V-gene family, and reads without a unique V-gene family were excluded. A later analysis removed 592 highly shared, low-generation-probability nucleotide sequences to deal with suspected cross-contamination and a sequencing artifact. In a later analysis, a clonal expansion index for each public chain was calculated from normalized within-repertoire ranks of inferred template counts. In a later analysis, generation probabilities were computed with a VDJ recombination model fitted to out-of-frame rearrangements, and the resulting probabilities were checked against IGoR. In a later analysis, hypergeometric tests were used to score TCR-TCR, TCR-HLA and TCR-CMV co-occurrence, with a repertoire-size bias correction applied to TCR pairs. A later analysis estimated false discovery rates by permuting HLA or CMV assignments 20 times. In a later analysis, co-occurring TCRs were grouped using DBSCAN, and TCRdist sequence similarity was added for clustering within HLA-allele-positive subsets. Co-occurrence clustering excluded repertoires with fewer than 30,000 or more than 120,000 public chains, plus five with anomalous nucleotide sharing. TCRdb carries this immuneACCESS record with in-frame sequences only. Its versions omit some clonotypes, under half of them owing to an unresolved V gene in the studies checked, with the rest unexplained. D and trimming were read from the DNA, whereas the V and J calls and clone size are those reported in that table. For this sample there are about 120,000 clones; roughly 80% appear just once. 22% of the sample belongs to the ten largest clones.

This sequence originates from a man in his thirties or forties in good health and CMV-seropositive. The chain joins TRBV6-4 to TRBJ1-1; confidence is insufficient to name the D gene. Input material: PBMCs. The DNA sequence reads TGTGCCAGCAGCAGACGGGAGAACACTGAAGCTTTCTTT. Its protein is CASSRRENTEAFF.